The 11 T cell receptor beta chains below all came from one sample that was sequenced in a study of blood T cells in healthy people across ages. With a J-beta primer mix and a sample-barcoded 5' primer, a second PCR ran about 7 to 11 cycles. TCRdb called the 5' RACE reads again in MiXCR, with one record for every CDR3 protein. The sample includes 1.5 million to 2 million distinct CDR3 sequences, 30% to 40% of them seen just once. Sequenced sample: blood. These receptors were collected from a human donor in good health.

The chain uses TRBV20-1 and TRBJ1-1; unclear D gene. V was shortened by 0 bases and J by 10 bases, with 15 bases between the two germline ends. The CDR3 is made up of 13 amino acids. From germline, CDR1 is DFQATT and CDR2 SNEGSKA (reference sequence). The CDR3 here is CSARDQAGPRAFF. As DNA, the CDR3 is TGCAGTGCTAGAGATCAGGCGGGTCCGAGAGCTTTCTTT.

This chain connects TRBV6-6 to TRBJ1-5, with D hard to call. CDR1 and CDR2 (germline): MNHNY, SVGAGI (reference sequence). Trimming left V 10 bases short and J 1 base short, with 23 bases between. The CDR3 consists of 17 residues. The CDR3 reads CATETTREGFSNQPQHF. DNA of the CDR3: TGTGCCACCGAAACAACTAGGGAAGGGTTCAGCAATCAGCCCCAGCATTTT.

The V and J genes are TRBV12-3 or TRBV12-4 and TRBJ1-4; D unclear. V lost 8 bases and J lost 7, with 5 bases in between. The CDR3 totals 10 residues. In DNA, the CDR3 is TGTGCCAGCCTTGGTGAAAAACTGTTTTTT. This sequence encodes CASLGEKLFF.

The V and J genes are TRBV10-3 and TRBJ2-7; a weak D match, TRBD1 (7 bases). The CDR3 contains 14 residues. Looked up from germline, CDR1 is ENHRY and CDR2 is SYGVKD. Trimming shortened V by 6 bases and J by 2 bases, and 14 bases separated the two germline ends. The CDR3 bases are TGTGCCATCAGCCCCAGGGGGAGGACCTACGAGCAGTACTTC. Its translation is CAISPRGRTYEQYF.

The V call is TRBV6-2 or TRBV6-3, the J call TRBJ2-1; perhaps TRBD1 as D (7 bases). The V and J ends lost 6 bases and 0 bases respectively, with 12 bases between them. The CDR3 sequence is 15 residues long. Germline V gene sequence: CDR1 MNHEY, CDR2 SVGEGT. The CDR3 is CASRQGGLSYNEQFF. Here the CDR3 DNA reads TGTGCCAGCAGGCAGGGGGGACTCTCCTACAATGAGCAGTTCTTC.

Comment on this clonotype: The junction departs from germline at one end; a sequencing error may be responsible. This chain links TRBV12-3 or TRBV12-4 with TRBJ2-1; 7 positions agree with TRBD2. The CDR3 consists of 15 residues. The CDR3 DNA sequence: TGTGCCAGCAACATCGGGATCGGGACTATCATTGAGCAGTGCTTC. It yields the protein CASNIGIGTIIEQCF.

This clonotype was seen more than once but under ten times. The V gene is TRBV4-3, the J gene TRBJ2-1; 12 bases are shared with TRBD2. V lost 2 bases to trimming and J lost 8 bases; unmatched junction nucleotides: 7. Germline V gene sequence: CDR1 LGHNA, CDR2 YSLEER. The CDR3 covers 16 residues. This CDR3 reads CASSQSLAGGIHEQFF. DNA of the CDR3: TGCGCCAGCAGCCAATCACTAGCGGGGGGTATTCATGAGCAGTTCTTC.

This clonotype has just a few counts. This chain links TRBV9 with TRBJ2-3; 11 bases match TRBD2. Germline V gene data show CDR1 as SGDLS and CDR2 as YYNGEE. Trimming cost V 3 bases and J 0 bases; bases outside gene matches: 9. The CDR3 totals 18 residues. In DNA form, the CDR3 reads TGTGCCAGCAGCGATACTAGCGGGGGACAATTAAGCACAGATACGCAGTATTTT. Translating gives CASSDTSGGQLSTDTQYF. The variable domain in full, completed from reference TRBV9 and TRBJ2-3, reads DSGVTQTPKHLITATGQRVTLRCSPRSGDLSVYWYQQSLDQGLQFLIQYYNGEERAKGNILERFSAQQFPDLHSELNLSSLELGDSALYFCASSDTSGGQLSTDTQYFGPGTRLTVL.

The rearrangement links TRBV5-1 to TRBJ2-7, with 7 nucleotides matching TRBD1. V lost 2 bases, J lost 4 bases, and 9 bases stayed unmatched. CDR1 is SGHRS, CDR2 YFSETQ, per germline. The CDR3 sequence is 15 residues long. CDR3 loop: CASSLKGAIVYEQYF. CDR3 DNA sequence: TGCGCCAGCAGCTTAAAGGGGGCGATAGTATACGAGCAGTACTTC.

This clonotype was recorded a few times. This chain links TRBV28 with TRBJ1-2; no definite D call. Germline V gene sequence: CDR1 MDHEN, CDR2 SYDVKM. V lost 4 bases to trimming and J lost 8 bases, with 8 bases between them. CDR3 length: 11 residues. Here the CDR3 DNA reads TGTGCCAGCAGTTCCACATGGGGCTACACCTTC. Translated: CASSSTWGYTF.

The table lists this clonotype with a few counts. The chain carries TRBV30 and TRBJ1-6; 8 bases line up with TRBD1. The junction had 6 bases not matched to a gene; V was cut back by 7 bases and J by 7 bases. The CDR3 has 13 residues. Germline values: CDR1 GTSNPN, CDR2 SVGIG (reference sequence). CDR3 sequence: CASRQGTNSPLHF. As DNA, the CDR3 is TGTGCCTCCCGACAGGGGACAAATTCACCCCTCCACTTT.